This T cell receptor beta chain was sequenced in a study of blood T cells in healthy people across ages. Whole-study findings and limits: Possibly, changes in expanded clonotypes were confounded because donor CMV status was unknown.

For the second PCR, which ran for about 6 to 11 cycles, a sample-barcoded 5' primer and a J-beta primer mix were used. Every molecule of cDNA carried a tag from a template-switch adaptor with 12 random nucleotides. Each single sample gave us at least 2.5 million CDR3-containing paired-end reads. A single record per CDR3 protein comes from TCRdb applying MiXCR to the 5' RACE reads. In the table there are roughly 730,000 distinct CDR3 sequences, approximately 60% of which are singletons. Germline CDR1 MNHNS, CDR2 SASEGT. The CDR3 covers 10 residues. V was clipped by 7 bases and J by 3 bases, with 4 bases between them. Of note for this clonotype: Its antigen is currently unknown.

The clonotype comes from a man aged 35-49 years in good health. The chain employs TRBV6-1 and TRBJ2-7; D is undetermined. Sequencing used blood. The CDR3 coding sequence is TGTGCCAGCAACGGCTACGAGCAGTACTTC. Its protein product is CASNGYEQYF.